Included here is one T cell receptor beta chain sequence, with context. Its antigen is currently not known. No per-base quality is available; no much larger clone lies one base away. Trimming at the junction amounts to 7 bases on V and 4 bases on J, and the germline ends lie 9 bases apart. The germline V gene provides CDR1 MNHNS and CDR2 SASEGT. The CDR3 spans 12 residues, from the cysteine through the phenylalanine. The sequence is cut down to CDR3 DNA, 36 bases in frame from base 1. The data stem from a study of beta chain features in type 1 diabetes (dated by TCRdb to the late 2010s). Notes on the research overall: Patients and healthy donors did not differ in mean age, gender distribution, total cell number or subset yield. A total of 107,917,701 sorted cells were examined across all samples, and a strong correlation was observed between cell number per subset and RNA yield. Whereas all 28 donors provided naive and central memory subsets, regulatory and stem cell-like memory subsets were isolated from just 8 patients and about 8 healthy donors. In the study, TCRB repertoires of sorted circulating CD4+ T cell subsets from recently diagnosed type 1 diabetes patients were compared with those of matched healthy donors. What the authors observed across the whole study: PCR might favor shorter templates, but patient and control samples were amplified and corrected together, so any skew would affect both groups equally. The naive, central memory and regulatory TCRB repertoires appeared to resemble one another more closely among patients than among healthy donors. Because cDNA was sequenced instead of genomic DNA, activated cells with high expression could be over-represented, although the groups did not differ in activation or CD3 levels. Patients with type 1 diabetes made fewer insertions and deleted more nucleotides at VDJ recombination sites, implying thymic rearrangement abnormalities. Because small numbers of individuals were included in the HLA sub-analyses, any influence of HLA type on TCRB rearrangement was left unresolved. A moderate but significant shortening of TCRB CDR3 length was observed in type 1 diabetes patients in all four CD4+ subsets.

The entire amount of isolated RNA was reverse transcribed using the High Capacity cDNA Reverse Transcription Kit, so the sequenced TCRB transcripts were expressed ones. Deep immunoSEQ sequencing was applied to naive, central memory and regulatory T cell samples, giving an average of about 3.4 million total reads per sample. Sorted cells were lysed in RLT buffer and RNA was extracted with DNase-treated RNeasy Micro or Mini kits, depending on cell number. Each cell subset was processed separately to prevent cross-contamination, with patient and healthy donor samples processed together. Using the immunoSEQ multiplex PCR, TCRB sequences were amplified from cDNA into 87-bp fragments spanning the CDR3 region. The amplicons were sequenced using the Illumina HiSeq platform. In the paper's pipeline: Synthetic template baselines were used to correct PCR bias computationally, reads within Hamming distance 2 were collapsed, and singletons that could not be merged were discarded. Reads were aligned against IMGT so that V, D and J genes, CDR3 length and insertions or deletions at six rearrangement sites could be assigned. Within each subset, clonotype counts were normalized to sorted cell number, after which true diversity and Gini coefficients were computed with the tcR R package. The overlap coefficient, calculated on TCRB nucleotide sequences, was used to quantify repertoire sharing. As a proxy for the pre-selection repertoire, out-of-frame TCRB sequences from naive cells were analyzed. TCRdb limited this immuneACCESS table to in-frame rearrangements with V and J called. A share of clones is missing; checked studies link under half to unresolved V genes, and the rest is unexplained. D and trimming were read from the DNA, whereas the V and J calls and clone size are those reported in that table. This sample is represented by more than 200,000 clones; 16% of them were singletons. About 0.08% of the sample is taken by the ten largest.

Each donor gave one peripheral blood draw, approximately 110 mL on average, collected into heparinised tubes. A BD FACSAria II was used to sort naive, central memory, regulatory and stem cell-like memory CD4+ T cells with a panel that included CD45RO, CCR7, CD25, CD127, CD95 and CD27. All sorted populations exceeded 98% purity. PBMCs were isolated right away by Lymphoprep density gradient centrifugation and were stained directly, without culture. To minimize batch effects, samples were stained and sorted in pairs, one healthy donor with one patient per experiment. The sequence was obtained from a man younger than 45 with type 1 diabetes. Recombination connected TRBV6-1 to TRBJ2-3; the D segment cannot be called with confidence. The specimen was naive CD4+ T cells from blood. This sample's cell subset or site label indicates: true naive CD4+ T cells. The nucleotide sequence reads as follows: TGTGCCAGCACCCCTCGGCCAGATACGCAGTATTTT. Translated, this is CASTPRPDTQYF.